This T cell receptor beta chain was profiled in a study of blood T cell repertoires in COVID-19. Study background: Samples came from the United States, Italy and Spain, spanning acute and convalescent COVID-19. T cells, B-cell-depleted T cells, or PBMCs supplied cDNA or gDNA.

Source study methods: By means of reference gene primer amplification, nucleated cell counts were estimated. Here immunoSEQ multiplex PCR was the method, and the copy in TCRdb shows in-frame clones only, minus some. That table is the source of V, J and clone size, and D and trimming were worked out from the DNA. The data contain 81,000 or so clones, 89% of them singletons. The CDR3 is made up of 21 amino acids. Losses at the gene ends were 0 bases for V and 0 bases for J; bases not matched to a gene: 15. This TCR was recovered from a man between 65 and 85 years old with active or convalescent COVID-19. Sequencing used peripheral blood. The chain uses TRBV23-1 and TRBJ2-7; the match to TRBD1 covers 12 bases. TRBV23-1 is placed among ORFs of uncertain function. The DNA of the CDR3 is TGCGCCAGCAGTCAATCGATAATTGGGACAGGGGGCTATTTGGGCTCCTACGAGCAGTACTTC. It encodes CASSQSIIGTGGYLGSYEQYF.